The clone carrying this T cell receptor (beta chain) was picked up one time. The sample is drawn from a study of blood T cell repertoires in COVID-19. Trimming cost V 0 bases and J 4 bases, with 12 bases left between them. Germline lookup yields CDR1 SGHVS and CDR2 FNYEAQ. The CDR3 runs 15 residues. Profiled with immunoSEQ multiplex PCR; TCRdb holds only in-frame clones, not every one. Found here are a few hundred thousand clones, around 90% of them singletons; the top ten hold about 1.1%. The receptor was isolated from a woman under 30 who had recovered from COVID-19. The specimen was PBMCs or T cells enriched from blood (not recorded which). The V gene is TRBV7-6, the J gene TRBJ1-1, with D possibly matching TRBD1 (5 bases). CDR3 nucleotide sequence: TGTGCCAGCAGCTTAGCCCGGGGGGGGAGCACTGAAGCTTTCTTT. This translates into CASSLARGGSTEAFF.